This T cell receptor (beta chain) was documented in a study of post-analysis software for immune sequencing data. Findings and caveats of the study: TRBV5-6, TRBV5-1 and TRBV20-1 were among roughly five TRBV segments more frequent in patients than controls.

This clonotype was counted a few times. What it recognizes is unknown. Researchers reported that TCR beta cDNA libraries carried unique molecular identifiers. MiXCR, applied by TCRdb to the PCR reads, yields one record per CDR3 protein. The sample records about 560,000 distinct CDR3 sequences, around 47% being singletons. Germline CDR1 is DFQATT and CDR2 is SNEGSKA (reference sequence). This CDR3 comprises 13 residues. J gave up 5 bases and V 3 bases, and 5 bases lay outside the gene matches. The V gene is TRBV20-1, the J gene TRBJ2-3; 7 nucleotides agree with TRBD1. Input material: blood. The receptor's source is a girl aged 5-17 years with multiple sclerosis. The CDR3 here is CSASKGAGDTQYF. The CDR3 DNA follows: TGCAGTGCTAGTAAGGGGGCTGGAGATACGCAGTATTTT.